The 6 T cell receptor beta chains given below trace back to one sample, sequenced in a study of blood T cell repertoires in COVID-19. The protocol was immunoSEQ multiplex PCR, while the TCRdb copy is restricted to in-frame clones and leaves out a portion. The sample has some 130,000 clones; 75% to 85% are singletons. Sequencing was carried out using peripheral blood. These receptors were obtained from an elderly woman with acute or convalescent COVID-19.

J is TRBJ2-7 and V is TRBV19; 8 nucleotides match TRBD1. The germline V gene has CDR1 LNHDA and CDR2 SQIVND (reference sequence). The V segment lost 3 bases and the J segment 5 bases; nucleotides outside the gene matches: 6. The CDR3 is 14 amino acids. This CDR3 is CASSMTGVEDEQYF. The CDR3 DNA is TGTGCCAGTAGTATGACAGGGGTAGAGGACGAGCAGTACTTC.

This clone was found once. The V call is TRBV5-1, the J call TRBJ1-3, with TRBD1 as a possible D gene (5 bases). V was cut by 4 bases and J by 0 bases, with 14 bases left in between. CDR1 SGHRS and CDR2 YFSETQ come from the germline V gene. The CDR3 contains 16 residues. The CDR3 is CASSPSGALSGNTIYF. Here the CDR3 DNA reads TGCGCCAGCAGCCCCAGTGGGGCTCTCTCTGGAAACACCATATATTTT.

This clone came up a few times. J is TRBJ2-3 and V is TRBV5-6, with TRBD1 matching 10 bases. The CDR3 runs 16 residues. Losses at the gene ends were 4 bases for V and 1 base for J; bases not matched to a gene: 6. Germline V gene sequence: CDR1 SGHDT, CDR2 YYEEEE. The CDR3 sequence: CASSRGTGEGTDTQYF. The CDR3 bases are TGTGCCAGCAGCCGAGGGACAGGGGAAGGCACAGATACGCAGTATTTT.

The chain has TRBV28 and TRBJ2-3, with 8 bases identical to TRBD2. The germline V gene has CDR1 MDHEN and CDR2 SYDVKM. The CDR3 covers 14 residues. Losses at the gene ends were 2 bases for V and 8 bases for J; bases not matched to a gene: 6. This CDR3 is CASSLTGGPGTQYF. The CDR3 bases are TGTGCCAGCAGTTTAACGGGAGGGCCAGGTACGCAGTATTTT.

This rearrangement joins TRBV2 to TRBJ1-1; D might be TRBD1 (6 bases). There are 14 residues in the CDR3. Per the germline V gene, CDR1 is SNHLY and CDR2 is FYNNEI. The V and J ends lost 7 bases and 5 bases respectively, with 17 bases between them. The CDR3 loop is CASMKGSGVTEAFF. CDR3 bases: TGTGCCAGCATGAAAGGATCAGGGGTAACTGAAGCTTTCTTT.

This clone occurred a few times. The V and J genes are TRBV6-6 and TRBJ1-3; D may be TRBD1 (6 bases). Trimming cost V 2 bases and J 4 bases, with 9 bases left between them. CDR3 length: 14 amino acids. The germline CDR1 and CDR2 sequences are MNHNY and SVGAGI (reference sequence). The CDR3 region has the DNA TGTGCCAGCAGTTACGGGCAGGGGGGAAACACCATATATTTT. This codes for CASSYGQGGNTIYF.